The 26 T cell receptor beta chains presented below share a single source sample, sequenced in a study of a mutant IDH1 vaccine in newly diagnosed glioma. Time point described: week 5, during vaccination. Mutant IDH1 20-mer peptide, at 300 ug, made up each vaccine dose, with topical imiquimod. No antigen has been identified for these receptors. Profiled with immunoSEQ multiplex PCR; TCRdb holds only in-frame clones, not every one. The sample contains around 52,000 clones, more than 80% of which appear only once. This material consisted of PBMCs, taken from a glioma patient whose treatment included an IDH1 peptide vaccine. The receptor source for this set is a woman in her forties with glioma.

J is TRBJ2-2 and V is TRBV2; 14 bases match TRBD2. The CDR3 is made up of 18 amino acids. Germline CDR1 is SNHLY and CDR2 is FYNNEI. V lost 2 bases to trimming and J lost 5 bases; unmatched junction nucleotides: 7. CDR3 bases: TGTGCCAGCAGTGAAACCGGGACTAGCGGGAGAAGAACCGGGGAGCTGTTTTTT. It yields the protein CASSETGTSGRRTGELFF.

This chain connects TRBV28 to TRBJ2-1, with TRBD1 identical over 8 bases. The CDR3 length is 14 residues. The trim removed 4 bases at V and 4 bases at J, leaving 3 bases unmatched. The germline V gene encodes CDR1 MDHEN and CDR2 SYDVKM. The CDR3 sequence: CASSYRTGYNEQFF. CDR3 in DNA: TGTGCCAGCAGTTACCGGACAGGGTACAATGAGCAGTTCTTC.

V is TRBV19 and J is TRBJ1-6; no clear D gene. The germline V and J ends were trimmed by 7 bases and 9 bases, with 13 bases remaining between them. The CDR3 consists of 13 residues. The germline gives CDR1 LNHDA, CDR2 SQIVND (reference sequence). The CDR3 spells CASTRSRGSPLHF. As DNA, the CDR3 is TGTGCCAGTACCAGGAGCCGGGGTTCACCCCTCCACTTT.

The gene calls are TRBV18 and TRBJ2-3; TRBD2 aligns across 11 bases. Trimming cost V 1 base and J 4 bases; bases outside gene matches: 1. This CDR3 is 15 amino acids long. The V gene's germline CDR1 is KGHSH and CDR2 LQKENI. The CDR3 region is CASSPLAGGPDTQYF. In DNA form, the CDR3 reads TGTGCCAGCTCACCACTAGCGGGAGGGCCAGATACGCAGTATTTT.

This clone has only one observation. The rearrangement links TRBV5-1 to TRBJ2-2; a possible D gene is TRBD2 (5 bases). Trimming cost V 0 bases and J 6 bases, with 12 bases left between them. The CDR3 runs 15 residues. Germline V CDR1 and CDR2: SGHRS, YFSETQ. The CDR3 bases are TGCGCCAGCAGCTTGGAAGCGGCAAAGGCCGGGGAGCTGTTTTTT. It codes for CASSLEAAKAGELFF.

The chain combines TRBV30 with TRBJ1-2; tentatively, D is TRBD1 (6 bases). Looked up from germline, CDR1 is GTSNPN and CDR2 is SVGIG (reference sequence). This CDR3 has 14 residues. Trimming cost V 2 bases and J 2 bases, with 12 bases left between them. Here the CDR3 DNA reads TGTGCCTGGAGTCATCATACAGGGAACTATGGCTACACCTTC. Its protein is CAWSHHTGNYGYTF.

Details on this clone: An end of the junction differs from the germline gene, which may be a read error. The rearrangement links TRBV15 to TRBJ2-7; D unresolved. The CDR3 runs to 12 residues. Germline V lookup: CDR1 LNHNV, CDR2 YYDKDF (reference sequence). CDR3 in amino acids: CATSREVGPGCF. As DNA, the CDR3 is TGTGCCACCAGCAGAGAAGTGGGCCCGGGTTGCTTC.

The chain uses TRBV7-8 and TRBJ2-1, with D tentatively TRBD1 (5 bases). CDR3 size: 17 residues. The ends were cut back, 0 bases at V and 0 bases at J, with 12 bases in the middle. Looked up from germline, CDR1 is SGHVS and CDR2 is FQNEAQ. The CDR3 reads CASSLAAGSDSYNEQFF. The CDR3 DNA reads as TGTGCCAGCAGCTTAGCGGCAGGGTCCGACTCCTACAATGAGCAGTTCTTC.

This rearrangement joins TRBV18 to TRBJ1-5; TRBD1 might be the D (5 bases). The CDR3 loop spans 16 amino acids. Germline V gene sequence: CDR1 KGHSH, CDR2 LQKENI. V shed 4 bases and J shed 5 bases, with 18 bases lying between them. CDR3 nucleotides: TGTGCCAGCTCACATTATACTAGGGGAGGGGATCAGCCCCAGCATTTT. It encodes CASSHYTRGGDQPQHF.

The chain combines TRBV5-1 with TRBJ2-3; TRBD2 might be the D (6 bases). CDR1 is SGHRS, CDR2 YFSETQ, per germline. Trimming took off 1 base at V and 0 bases at J, with 12 bases between the two ends. The CDR3 is 16 residues long. CDR3 DNA: TGCGCCAGCAGCTTGTTGTTGGGGACTAGCACAGATACGCAGTATTTT. Amino acid sequence: CASSLLLGTSTDTQYF.

The V gene is TRBV7-8, the J gene TRBJ1-5; D possibly corresponds to TRBD1 (5 bases). Looked up from germline, CDR1 is SGHVS and CDR2 is FQNEAQ. CDR3 length: 16 residues. Trimming removed 5 bases from V and 3 bases from J, with 17 bases in between. Here the CDR3 reads CASSPTGTAYNQPQHF. The DNA for the CDR3 is TGTGCCAGCAGCCCCACCGGGACTGCCTACAATCAGCCCCAGCATTTT.

CDR3 in DNA: TGTGCCAGCACCTTGACAGGTGGATTCTATGGCTACACCTTC. Protein: CASTLTGGFYGYTF. The chain combines TRBV6-6 with TRBJ1-2; D is perhaps TRBD1 (6 bases). CDR1 MNHNY and CDR2 SVGAGI come from the germline V gene (reference sequence). The CDR3 is 14 amino acids. Trimming shortened V by 7 bases and J by 4 bases, and 16 bases separated the two germline ends.

The chain couples TRBV30 to TRBJ2-3; weak D call: TRBD1 (5 bases). The germline V and J ends were trimmed by 1 base and 1 base, with 15 bases remaining between them. Looked up from germline, CDR1 is GTSNPN and CDR2 is SVGIG (reference sequence). The CDR3 spans 16 residues. CDR3 coding DNA: TGTGCCTGGAGTGGGTTTTTCCAGACAGGCACAGATACGCAGTATTTT. It yields the protein CAWSGFFQTGTDTQYF. The entire variable domain, with the rest obtained from reference TRBV30 and TRBJ2-3, is as follows: SQTIHQWPATLVQPVGSPLSLECTVEGTSNPNLYWYRQAAGRGLQLLFYSVGIGQISSEVPQNLSASRPQDRQFILSSKKLLLSDSGFYLCAWSGFFQTGTDTQYFGPGTRLTVL.

The chain combines TRBV7-2 with TRBJ2-7; 9 bases align to TRBD1. CDR3 length equals 15 residues. The V gene end was trimmed by 1 base and the J gene end by 3 bases; junction bases not matched to a gene: 4. CDR1 is SGHTA and CDR2 is FQGNSA in the germline V gene. The DNA for the CDR3 is TGTGCCAGCAGCTTAGAGGTGACAGGGGGCTACGAGCAGTACTTC. This encodes CASSLEVTGGYEQYF.

The genes are TRBV14 and TRBJ2-6; D is perhaps TRBD2 (6 bases). Germline V gene sequence: CDR1 SGHDN, CDR2 FVKESK. This CDR3 contains 15 residues. V was clipped by 3 bases and J by 2 bases, with 8 bases between them. CDR3 residues: CASSQTRPGANVLTF. CDR3 in DNA: TGTGCCAGCAGCCAGACTAGACCTGGGGCCAACGTCCTGACTTTC. Using reference TRBV14 and TRBJ2-6 for the parts outside the CDR3, the full variable domain is EAGVTQFPSHSVIEKGQTVTLRCDPISGHDNLYWYRRVMGKEIKFLLHFVKESKQDESGMPNNRFLAERTGGTYSTLKVQPAELEDSGVYFCASSQTRPGANVLTFGAGSRLTVL.

The genes are TRBV7-2 and TRBJ2-1, with D perhaps matching TRBD1 (6 bases). The CDR3 is made up of 13 amino acids. Trimming took off 4 bases at V and 10 bases at J, with 14 bases between the two ends. The germline gives CDR1 SGHTA, CDR2 FQGNSA. Here the CDR3 reads CASSSLVQGEQFF. The CDR3, as DNA: TGTGCCAGCAGCTCCCTGGTACAGGGAGAGCAGTTCTTC.

The chain carries TRBV5-1 and TRBJ1-6; unclear D gene. V was trimmed by 4 bases and J by 7 bases, leaving 12 bases between them. CDR1 and CDR2 (germline): SGHRS, YFSETQ. The CDR3 has 14 residues. CDR3 bases: TGCGCCAGCAGCCAGGCGGAGCCGAATTCACCCCTCCACTTT. Translated, it gives CASSQAEPNSPLHF.

This rearrangement joins TRBV7-2 to TRBJ1-3, with D possibly matching TRBD1 (6 bases). The germline V gene has CDR1 SGHTA and CDR2 FQGNSA. V was trimmed by 5 bases and J by 10 bases, leaving 21 bases between them. CDR3 length: 15 residues. The CDR3 region is CASSPWGPSGTTIYF. CDR3 nucleotide sequence: TGTGCCAGCAGCCCCTGGGGGCCGAGCGGGACAACCATATATTTT.

The rearrangement uses TRBV2 and TRBJ1-5, with 8 bases aligning to TRBD1. Germline CDR1 SNHLY, CDR2 FYNNEI. The CDR3 spans 16 residues. V was pared by 4 bases and J by 0 bases, with 5 bases of the junction left unmatched. This chain's CDR3 is CASSVDRGYSNQPQHF. The DNA of the CDR3 is TGTGCCAGCAGTGTAGACAGGGGTTATAGCAATCAGCCCCAGCATTTT.

V gene TRBV7-8 combines with J gene TRBJ2-3; D is uncertain. V was cut by 1 base and J by 1 base, with 15 bases left in between. The CDR3 is 17 residues long. From germline, CDR1 is SGHVS and CDR2 FQNEAQ. The CDR3 bases are TGTGCCAGCAGCTTAGGGCCAGGCTATAACCGCACAGATACGCAGTATTTT. The encoded protein is CASSLGPGYNRTDTQYF.

The genes are TRBV6-5 and TRBJ1-1; 10 bases map to TRBD1. Germline loops: CDR1 MNHEY, CDR2 SVGAGI. Losses at the gene ends were 6 bases for V and 4 bases for J; bases not matched to a gene: 5. The CDR3 covers 14 residues. CDR3 amino acids: CASRTTGGLTEAFF. The CDR3 nucleotides read TGTGCCAGCAGAACGACAGGGGGCCTCACTGAAGCTTTCTTT.

V gene TRBV7-2 combines with J gene TRBJ1-1; 7 positions match TRBD1. CDR3 length equals 15 residues. Germline V gives CDR1 SGHTA, CDR2 FQGNSA. Losses at the gene ends were 5 bases for V and 0 bases for J; bases not matched to a gene: 6. The CDR3 is CASSRGDRLNTEAFF. The CDR3 nucleotides read TGTGCCAGCAGCAGAGGGGACAGATTGAACACTGAAGCTTTCTTT.

This clone was found once. V usage is TRBV19 and J usage is TRBJ1-1; 8 nucleotides line up with TRBD1. The germline gives CDR1 LNHDA, CDR2 SQIVND (reference sequence). CDR3 size: 18 residues. V dropped 4 bases and J dropped 2; count of bases not matched to a gene: 15. The CDR3 DNA sequence: TGTGCCAGTAGTACCCGACAGGGGCGAAAGGGGGGTAACACTGAAGCTTTCTTT. Amino acids: CASSTRQGRKGGNTEAFF.

The rearrangement links TRBV28 to TRBJ1-2; no firm D call. V lost 3 bases, J lost 6 bases, and 14 bases lay in between. This CDR3 spans 14 amino acids. CDR1 and CDR2 from the germline V gene are MDHEN and SYDVKM. CDR3 protein: CASSLVGGGDGYTF. CDR3 coding DNA: TGTGCCAGCAGTTTGGTCGGAGGAGGTGATGGCTACACCTTC.

This CDR3 reads CSARARGGYTF. The CDR3 DNA sequence: TGCAGTGCTAGGGCCAGGGGGGGCTACACCTTC. The rearrangement uses TRBV20-1 and TRBJ1-2; 7 bases align to TRBD1. The CDR3 sequence is 11 residues long. J was trimmed by 8 bases and V by 3 bases; bases with no gene match: 3. Germline CDR1 reads DFQATT; CDR2 reads SNEGSKA (reference sequence).

This chain uses TRBV4-2 with TRBJ2-3, with 8 positions matching TRBD2. Germline trimming cut 4 bases from V and 0 bases from J; bases unmatched to any gene: 18. Germline V CDR1 and CDR2: LGHNA, YNFKEQ. This CDR3 contains 20 residues. The CDR3 sequence: CASSLSLSSGGRESTDTQYF. CDR3 DNA sequence: TGTGCCAGCAGCCTCAGCCTCTCCAGCGGGGGACGGGAAAGCACAGATACGCAGTATTTT.